Presented here are 32 T cell receptor beta chains from one specimen sequenced in a study of tumor-infiltrating lymphocytes in primary liver carcinoma. The source material, 20-30 mg of unsorted bulk tissue, was used to co-extract RNA and DNA. Constant-region priming of approximately 500 ng total RNA yielded TCR beta cDNA. Three nested multiplex PCR rounds of slightly modified ARM-PCR generated TCR beta libraries. The first two PCR rounds, approximately 10 cycles each, used TRBV1-TRBV30 forward primers and a C-beta reverse primer. Using its own MiXCR run on the multiplex PCR reads, TCRdb lists one record per CDR3 protein. The sample holds fewer than 250,000 distinct CDR3 sequences; 85% are singletons and the top ten take over 15%. The sample consisted of tumor tissue from primary liver carcinoma. Receptors were obtained from a man in his forties with primary liver carcinoma and hepatitis B virus infection.

As concerns this clonotype: The conserved phenylalanine or tryptophan normally closing the CDR3 is absent here, so this likely arose from a read error. CDR3 sequence: CTVVFGANVLTL. The CDR3 DNA reads as TGCACCGTTGTTTTTGGGGCCAACGTCCTGACTTTG. This chain uses TRBV29-1 with TRBJ2-6; D uncertain. The CDR3 has 12 amino acids. CDR1 and CDR2 from the germline V gene are SQVTM and ANQGSEA.

The CDR3 DNA reads TGTGCCAGCAGTGTTGAGACGGTGGGCCCCTACGAGCAGTACTTC. Translated, it gives CASSVETVGPYEQYF. This chain links TRBV6-1 with TRBJ2-7; D unclear. The V and J ends lost 4 bases and 2 bases respectively, with 15 bases between them. Germline V gene sequence: CDR1 MNHNS, CDR2 SASEGT. This CDR3 has 15 amino acids.

The chain couples TRBV11-2 to TRBJ1-5; a possible D gene is TRBD1 (6 bases). The J call may not be correct, given that the DNA end is closer to TRBJ2-3. Germline V CDR1 and CDR2: SGHAT, FQNNGV. CDR3 length: 17 residues. The CDR3: CASSSVGVTGNNQPQYF. DNA of the CDR3: TGTGCCAGCAGCTCAGTAGGGGTAACAGGGAACAATCAGCCCCAGTATTTT.

Concerning this clonotype itself: At one end, the junction sequence differs from germline, possibly due to a read error. The chain is built from TRBV11-2 and TRBJ2-7; 9 bases fit TRBD2. Germline V gives CDR1 SGHAT, CDR2 FQNNGV. The CDR3 runs to 15 residues. The CDR3 DNA reads TGTGCCAGCAGCTTAACCCTAGCGGGGCATAGCGAGCAATACTTC. Its translation: CASSLTLAGHSEQYF. Based on the CDR3 plus reference TRBV11-2 and TRBJ2-7, the full variable domain is EAGVAQSPRYKIIEKRQSVAFWCNPISGHATLYWYQQILGQGPKLLIQFQNNGVVDDSQLPKDRFSAERLKGVDSTLKIQPAKLEDSAVYLCASSLTLAGHSEQYFGPGTRLTVT.

Notes on this clonotype: The CDR3 ends on some other residue instead of the conserved phenylalanine or tryptophan, so this is likely a read error. No DNA is shown, since the ends of the CDR3 on it are uncertain; the CDR3 is the one TCRdb lists. J is TRBJ2-1 and V is TRBV12-3 or TRBV12-4; TRBD1 reflects the table's D call only, with no check against the DNA. The CDR3 is 13 residues long, ends included. CDR3 residues: CASSPLDLRGQLL.

This clonotype was recorded once. The chain uses TRBV11-2 and TRBJ2-5, with 7 bases matching TRBD1. CDR3 length equals 15 residues. J lost 7 bases, V lost 5 bases, and 13 bases had no gene match. CDR1 and CDR2 from the germline V gene are SGHAT and FQNNGV. CDR3: CASSRRSAPGGTQYF. As DNA, the CDR3 is TGTGCCAGCAGCCGCCGGTCAGCCCCAGGGGGGACCCAGTACTTC. Using reference TRBV11-2 and TRBJ2-5 for the parts outside the CDR3, the full variable domain is EAGVAQSPRYKIIEKRQSVAFWCNPISGHATLYWYQQILGQGPKLLIQFQNNGVVDDSQLPKDRFSAERLKGVDSTLKIQPAKLEDSAVYLCASSRRSAPGGTQYFGPGTRLLVL.

The rearrangement links TRBV6-1 to TRBJ2-1, with D possibly being TRBD2 (6 bases). Germline values: CDR1 MNHNS, CDR2 SASEGT. This CDR3 contains 16 residues. Deletions cut 7 bases from V and 4 bases from J, with 20 bases between. Written as DNA, the CDR3 is TGTGCCAGCATCCCTTATCTTAGCGGAGGTTACAATGAGCAGTTCTTC. Amino acid sequence: CASIPYLSGGYNEQFF.

On this clonotype: The junction shows a germline mismatch at one end, possibly a read error. This chain links TRBV6-6 with TRBJ1-1; 9 bases map to TRBD1. The CDR3 has 13 amino acids. The germline gives CDR1 MNHNY, CDR2 SVGAGI (reference sequence). CDR3 bases: TGTGCCAGCACTTACACAGGGGGCACTGAAACTTTCTTT. Protein sequence: CASTYTGGTETFF.

A remark on this clonotype: The junction differs from germline at one of its ends, possibly a read error. The CDR3, as DNA: TGTGCCAGCAGCCCCCGGTCAGCCTCAGGGGAGACCCACTACTTC. Its protein is CASSPRSASGETHYF. This rearrangement joins TRBV11-2 to TRBJ2-5, with TRBD1 as a possible D gene (6 bases). Germline values: CDR1 SGHAT, CDR2 FQNNGV. This CDR3 is built from 15 residues.

There are a few counts of this clonotype. One end of the junction fails to match germline, which may point to a read error. The V and J genes are TRBV7-9 and TRBJ2-1; 7 bases align to TRBD2. Germline CDR1 reads SEHNR; CDR2 reads FQNEAQ (reference sequence). The CDR3 has 16 residues. Written as DNA, the CDR3 is TGTGCCAGCAGCTTATCTCTAGCGGTCTCCTACAATGAGCAGCTCTTC. Encoded protein: CASSLSLAVSYNEQLF.

The V gene is TRBV5-5, the J gene TRBJ2-2, with TRBD2 matching over 9 bases. V lost 5 bases and J lost 2; bases outside the gene matches: 4. CDR3 length equals 15 residues. Germline V gene data show CDR1 as SGHKS and CDR2 as YYEKEE (reference sequence). The CDR3 sequence is CASSRTSVNTGELFF. CDR3 sequence (DNA): TGTGCCAGCAGTAGGACTAGCGTCAACACCGGGGAGCTGTTTTTT.

With respect to this clonotype: This may stem from a read error, because a much larger clone lies one nucleotide away. The V gene is TRBV30, the J gene TRBJ2-1; D unresolved. CDR1 is GTSNPN and CDR2 is SVGIG in the germline V gene (reference sequence). This CDR3 contains 13 residues. The CDR3 loop reads CAWCVHLFNEQFF. CDR3 sequence (DNA): TGTGCCTGGTGTGTACACCTATTCAATGAGCAGTTCTTC.

As regards this clonotype: This sequence may be a read error, since a much larger clone differs from it by one base. This sequence joins TRBV28 and TRBJ1-5; D gene uncertain. V lost 7 bases, J lost 6 bases, and 10 bases lay in between. The CDR3 loop spans 12 amino acids. From germline, CDR1 is MDHEN and CDR2 SYDVKM. The CDR3: CASIFGGQPQHF. CDR3 nucleotide sequence: TGTGCCAGCATTTTCGGCGGTCAGCCCCAGCATTTT.

For this clonotype: Mismatch with germline at one junction end may stem from a read error. The chain has TRBV6-5 and TRBJ2-7; D assignment may be TRBD1 or TRBD2 (5 bases each). Germline CDR1 MNHEY, CDR2 SVGAGI. This CDR3 has 14 amino acids. The CDR3 nucleotides read TGTGCCAGGAGTGCCGGGGCAGGACACTACGAGGAGTACTTC. Its translation: CARSAGAGHYEEYF.

This clonotype was detected only once. The missing conserved phenylalanine or tryptophan at the end of this CDR3 makes a read error likely. This chain joins TRBV6-5 and TRBJ2-3, with TRBD2 identical over 9 bases. Germline CDR1 is MNHEY and CDR2 is SVGAGI. This CDR3 region has 17 residues. This CDR3 is CANSSLPLSGGTDTQYL. CDR3 bases: TGTGCCAACAGTTCACTCCCCCTAAGCGGGGGGACAGATACACAGTATCTT.

This clonotype showed up just once. This chain links TRBV6-6 with TRBJ1-2, with D possibly being TRBD1 (6 bases). The germline V gene has CDR1 MNHNY and CDR2 SVGAGI (reference sequence). The CDR3 is made up of 13 amino acids. V was trimmed by 3 bases and J by 7 bases, leaving 12 bases between them. CDR3 bases: TGTGCCAGCAGTTATTGGGGGCAGGGTGGCTACACCTTC. This translates into CASSYWGQGGYTF.

The CDR3 region is CASSLEAPTSGSSYNEQFF. In nucleotides, the CDR3 is TGTGCCAGCAGTTTAGAAGCACCGACTAGCGGGAGCTCCTACAATGAGCAGTTCTTC. The genes are TRBV12-3 or TRBV12-4 and TRBJ2-1, with 12 bases that match TRBD2. The CDR3 has 19 amino acids. J lost 0 bases, V lost 1 base, and 7 bases had no gene match.

The chain couples TRBV6-5 to TRBJ2-7, with D unresolved. The length of the CDR3 is 15 residues. With 11 bases removed from V and 0 bases from J, the gap between germline ends came to 20 bases. Germline V gene sequence: CDR1 MNHEY, CDR2 SVGAGI. CDR3 protein: CAGNPAARSSYEQYF. CDR3 DNA sequence: TGTGCCGGCAACCCGGCAGCGCGAAGCTCCTACGAGCAGTACTTC.

Of note for this clonotype: As the CDR3 is not closed by the conserved phenylalanine or tryptophan, this likely results from a read error. The DNA is left out, because the CDR3 cannot be placed on it with certainty; the CDR3 is given as TCRdb lists it. The chain is built from TRBV6-1 and TRBJ2-1; the D call of TRBD2 is as the table states it, not checked on the DNA. From its first to its last residue, the CDR3 has 13 amino acids. Germline V lookup: CDR1 MNHNS, CDR2 SASEGT. CDR3 residues: CASREAGGNEQSV.

About this clonotype itself: At one boundary the junction diverges from the germline segment, which might be a read error. The rearrangement uses TRBV2 and TRBJ2-5; 7 bases fit TRBD1. CDR3 length equals 14 residues. Germline CDR1 is SNHLY and CDR2 is FYNNEI. The CDR3 DNA follows: TGTGCCAGCACCCGGGACAGCGCCTCACCTCATAGTTGCTTC. Translated, it gives CASTRDSASPHSCF.

As concerns this clonotype: At one boundary the junction diverges from the germline segment, which might be a read error. The CDR3 is CASSSPGRADTQFF. In DNA form, the CDR3 reads TGTGCCAGCAGCTCCCCAGGCCGGGCAGATACGCAGTTTTTT. The rearrangement joins TRBV11-2 to TRBJ2-3; D is ambiguous. There are 14 residues in the CDR3. Per germline, CDR1 SGHAT and CDR2 FQNNGV.

Concerning this clonotype itself: The conserved phenylalanine or tryptophan is not found at the CDR3 terminus, so this likely reflects a read error. The chain recombines TRBV29-1 with TRBJ2-1, with D unresolved. Germline V gene sequence: CDR1 SQVTM, CDR2 ANQGSEA. This CDR3 region has 10 residues. CDR3 DNA: TGCATCGTTGGGAACAATGAGCAGTTCTTG. Amino acids: CIVGNNEQFL.

The rearrangement links TRBV5-4 to TRBJ2-5, with 10 bases aligning to TRBD2. This CDR3 has 16 residues. Germline V CDR1 and CDR2: SGHNT, YYREEE (reference sequence). This CDR3 is CVNSLRTSGAQETQYF. The CDR3 nucleotides are TGTGTCAACAGCTTGAGGACTAGCGGAGCCCAAGAGACCCAGTACTTC. Full variable domain (outside the CDR3, taken from reference TRBV5-4 and TRBJ2-5): ETGVTQSPTHLIKTRGQQVTLRCSSQSGHNTVSWYQQALGQGPQFIFQYYREEENGRGNFPPRFSGLQFPNYSSELNVNALELDDSALYLCVNSLRTSGAQETQYFGPGTRLLVL.

This clonotype has a handful of counts. This chain connects TRBV7-9 to TRBJ2-1; TRBD1 or TRBD2 may be the D gene (6 bases each). CDR3 size: 13 residues. From germline, CDR1 is SEHNR and CDR2 FQNEAQ (reference sequence). Trimming pared 8 bases from V and 8 bases from J, leaving 16 bases between. The CDR3 sequence is CASEWGAHDEQFF. CDR3 bases: TGTGCCAGCGAGTGGGGGGCCCACGATGAGCAGTTCTTC.

This clonotype has more than one count but fewer than ten. The germline gene is not matched at one end of the junction; a read error may be the cause. The chain carries TRBV5-1 and TRBJ2-2; weak D call: TRBD2 (5 bases). Germline CDR1 reads SGHRS; CDR2 reads YFSETQ. The CDR3 spans 12 residues. The CDR3 region is CASRLGSGELVF. The DNA for the CDR3 is TGCGCCAGCAGATTAGGCTCCGGGGAGCTGGTTTTT. Based on the CDR3 plus reference TRBV5-1 and TRBJ2-2, the full variable domain is KAGVTQTPRYLIKTRGQQVTLSCSPISGHRSVSWYQQTPGQGLQFLFEYFSETQRNKGNFPGRFSGRQFSNSRSEMNVSTLELGDSALYLCASRLGSGELVFGEGSRLTVL.

Many counts were recorded for this clonotype. CDR3 nucleotides: TGTGCCAGCAGCCGTCAGAGGAACACTGAAGCTTTCTTT. It specifies CASSRQRNTEAFF. The chain uses TRBV7-8 and TRBJ1-1; unclear D gene. Per germline, CDR1 SGHVS and CDR2 FQNEAQ. Trimming took 5 bases from V and 1 from J, leaving 8 bases between them. The CDR3 extends over 13 amino acids.

This clonotype was seen a few times. This chain uses TRBV5-6 with TRBJ2-5, with 14 bases lining up with TRBD2. The CDR3 extends over 15 amino acids. CDR1 SGHDT and CDR2 YYEEEE come from the germline V gene. Unmatched junction bases numbered 12, after V lost 10 bases and J lost 7 bases. The CDR3 sequence is CAGTQTSGRAGTQYF. As DNA, the CDR3 is TGTGCCGGCACCCAGACTAGCGGGAGGGCCGGGACCCAGTACTTC.

In this sample, this clonotype turned up once. At one end, the junction sequence differs from germline, possibly due to a read error. The J gene is TRBJ1-6, the V gene TRBV6-6; D gene uncertain. The CDR3 runs to 13 residues. Per germline, CDR1 MNHNY and CDR2 SVGAGI (reference sequence). CDR3 nucleotides: TGCGCCAGCAAGAGCTCCTATAATTCACTCCTCCACTTT. Translation gives CASKSSYNSLLHF.

This clonotype was observed a few times. The germline gene is not matched at one end of the junction; a read error may be the cause. V gene TRBV11-3 combines with J gene TRBJ1-3; 7 positions match TRBD1. The CDR3 consists of 14 residues. CDR1 and CDR2 (germline): SGHNT, YENEEA. The CDR3: CANSTGLSGNIIYF. The CDR3, as DNA: TGTGCCAACTCGACAGGGCTATCTGGAAACATCATATATTTT.

This clonotype was seen repeatedly, ten times or more. The chain couples TRBV14 to TRBJ2-1; 9 nucleotides line up with TRBD1. V lost 4 bases, J lost 4 bases, and 2 bases stayed unmatched. There are 14 residues in the CDR3. Per the germline V gene, CDR1 is SGHDN and CDR2 is FVKESK. The CDR3 DNA reads TGTGCCAGCAGCCGACAGGGGGGGTACAATGAGCAGTTCTTC. Translation: CASSRQGGYNEQFF.

This clonotype has a single count. V and J are TRBV29-1 and TRBJ2-2; D is ambiguous. The CDR3 runs to 12 residues. Trimming took off 5 bases at V and 7 bases at J, with 11 bases between the two ends. Germline assignment: CDR1 SQVTM and CDR2 ANQGSEA. CDR3 residues: CSVMGDIGELFF. The CDR3 region has the DNA TGCAGCGTTATGGGTGACATCGGGGAGCTGTTTTTT.

This chain connects TRBV4-3 to TRBJ2-5; the D gene is possibly TRBD1 (6 bases). Per the germline V gene, CDR1 is LGHNA and CDR2 is YSLEER. The CDR3 runs to 15 residues. Trimming shortened V by 2 bases and J by 1 base, and 11 bases separated the two germline ends. CDR3 bases: TGCGCCAGCAGCCAAATATGGACAGTCCAAGAGACCCAGTACTTC. This sequence encodes CASSQIWTVQETQYF.